What follows are 3 T cell receptor beta chains derived from one specimen sequenced in a study of Ad26.COV2.S vaccination and SARS-CoV-2 variants. Produced via immunoSEQ multiplex PCR; TCRdb's table is partial and in-frame only. The repertoire has approximately 350,000 clones, roughly four fifths of them found once; the top ten carry about 8%. Treatment meaning: some 20 received Ad26.COV2.S at low or high dose, single or two shots; roughly 5 received placebo; per-sample allocation not given. Each sample was drawn 63 days after the first injection (of vaccine or placebo). Sequences were derived from peripheral blood, sampled in a trial of Ad26.COV2.S vaccine versus placebo. The receptors were sampled from a person between 18 and 59 years old who received the Ad26.COV2.S COVID-19 vaccine or a placebo.

The chain is built from TRBV2 and TRBJ1-5, with D unclear. Germline V gives CDR1 SNHLY, CDR2 FYNNEI. V was pared by 2 bases and J by 6 bases, with 8 bases between. The CDR3 is made up of 13 amino acids. This chain's CDR3 is CASSERVGQPQHF. The CDR3 nucleotides read TGTGCCAGCAGTGAACGGGTGGGTCAGCCCCAGCATTTT.

The J gene is TRBJ2-1, the V gene TRBV5-4, with 7 bases fitting TRBD2. Trimming at V came to 4 bases and at J to 0 bases, leaving 7 bases not matched to a gene. Germline assignment: CDR1 SGHNT and CDR2 YYREEE (reference sequence). There are 16 residues in the CDR3. The CDR3 DNA reads as TGTGCCAGCAGCCCCATGTGGGGGGGCTCCTACAATGAGCAGTTCTTC. As protein: CASSPMWGGSYNEQFF.

The chain links TRBV4-2 to TRBJ2-5; no firm D call. Germline values: CDR1 LGHNA, CDR2 YNFKEQ. This CDR3 spans 15 amino acids. V was trimmed by 1 base and J by 4 bases, leaving 13 bases between them. The CDR3 nucleotides are TGTGCCAGCAGCCAAGCCGCGGCCGGTCTAGAGACCCAGTACTTC. Amino acids: CASSQAAAGLETQYF.